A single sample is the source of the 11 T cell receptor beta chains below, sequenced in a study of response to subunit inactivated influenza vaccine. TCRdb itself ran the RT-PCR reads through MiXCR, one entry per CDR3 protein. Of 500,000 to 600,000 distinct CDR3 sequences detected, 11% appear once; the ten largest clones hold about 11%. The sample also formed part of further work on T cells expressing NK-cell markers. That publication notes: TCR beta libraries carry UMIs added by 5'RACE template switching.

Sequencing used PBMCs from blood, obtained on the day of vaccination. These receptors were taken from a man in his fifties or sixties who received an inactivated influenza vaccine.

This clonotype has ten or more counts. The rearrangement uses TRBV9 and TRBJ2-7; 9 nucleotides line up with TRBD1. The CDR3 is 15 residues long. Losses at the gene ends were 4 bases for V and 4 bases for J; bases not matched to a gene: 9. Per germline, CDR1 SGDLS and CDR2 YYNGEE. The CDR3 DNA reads TGTGCCAGCAGCCCACCGGGACAGGGATGGTACGAGCAGTACTTC. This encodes CASSPPGQGWYEQYF.

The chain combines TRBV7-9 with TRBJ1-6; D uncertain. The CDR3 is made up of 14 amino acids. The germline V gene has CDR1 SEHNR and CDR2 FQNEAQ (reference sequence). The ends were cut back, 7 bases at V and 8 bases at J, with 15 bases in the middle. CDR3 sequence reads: CASTIDGSDSPLHF. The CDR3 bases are TGTGCCAGCACCATAGACGGATCGGATTCACCCCTCCACTTT.

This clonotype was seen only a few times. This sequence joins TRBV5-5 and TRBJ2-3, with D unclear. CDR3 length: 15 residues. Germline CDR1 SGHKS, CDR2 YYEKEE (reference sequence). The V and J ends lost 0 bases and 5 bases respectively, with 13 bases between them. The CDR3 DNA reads TGTGCCAGCAGCTTGGAGACCCGAGTGGTAGATACGCAGTATTTT. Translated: CASSLETRVVDTQYF.

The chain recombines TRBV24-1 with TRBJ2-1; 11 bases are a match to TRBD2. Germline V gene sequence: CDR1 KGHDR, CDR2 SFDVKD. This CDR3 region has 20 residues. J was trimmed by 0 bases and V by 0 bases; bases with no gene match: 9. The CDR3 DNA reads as TGTGCCACCAGTGATTTGCCGGGGGGGACTAGCGGCACCTCCTACAATGAGCAGTTCTTC. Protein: CATSDLPGGTSGTSYNEQFF.

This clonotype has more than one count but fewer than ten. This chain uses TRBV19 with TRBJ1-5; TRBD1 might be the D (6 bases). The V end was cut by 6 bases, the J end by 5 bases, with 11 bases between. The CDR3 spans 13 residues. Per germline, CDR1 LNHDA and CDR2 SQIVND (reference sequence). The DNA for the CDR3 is TGTGCCAGTAGCACCCAGGGGCATCAGCCCCAGCATTTT. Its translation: CASSTQGHQPQHF.

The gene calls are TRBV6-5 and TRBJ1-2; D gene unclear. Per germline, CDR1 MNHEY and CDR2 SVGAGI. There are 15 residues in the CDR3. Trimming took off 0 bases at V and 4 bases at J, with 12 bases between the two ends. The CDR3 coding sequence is TGTGCCAGCAGTTACTCGTTGGGGTTGGGCTATGGCTACACCTTC. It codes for CASSYSLGLGYGYTF.

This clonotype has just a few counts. The CDR3 region is CATSDLTQETQYF. CDR3 nucleotides: TGTGCCACCAGTGATTTGACCCAAGAGACCCAGTACTTC. This rearrangement joins TRBV24-1 to TRBJ2-5; D ambiguous. This CDR3 contains 13 residues. Trimming removed 0 bases at V and 1 base at J, with 2 bases between. Germline V gene data show CDR1 as KGHDR and CDR2 as SFDVKD.

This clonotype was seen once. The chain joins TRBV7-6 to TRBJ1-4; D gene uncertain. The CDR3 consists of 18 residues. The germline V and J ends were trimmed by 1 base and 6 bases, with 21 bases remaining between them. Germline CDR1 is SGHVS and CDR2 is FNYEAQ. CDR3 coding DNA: TGTGCCAGCAGCTTAGTTGGTGGGAATAACATTCGGGATGAAAAACTGTTTTTT. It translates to CASSLVGGNNIRDEKLFF.

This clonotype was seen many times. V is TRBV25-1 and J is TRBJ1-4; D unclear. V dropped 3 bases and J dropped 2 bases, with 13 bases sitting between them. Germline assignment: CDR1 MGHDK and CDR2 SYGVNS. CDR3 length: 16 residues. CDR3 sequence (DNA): TGTGCCAGCAGTGACGCGAGCGAGGCTACTAATGAAAAACTGTTTTTT. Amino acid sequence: CASSDASEATNEKLFF.

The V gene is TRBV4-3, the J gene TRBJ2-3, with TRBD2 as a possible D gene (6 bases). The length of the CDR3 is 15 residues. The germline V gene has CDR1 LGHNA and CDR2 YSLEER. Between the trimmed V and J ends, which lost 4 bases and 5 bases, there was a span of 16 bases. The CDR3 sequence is CASSRDSYYIDTQYF. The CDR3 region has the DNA TGCGCCAGCAGCCGGGACTCATACTATATAGATACGCAGTATTTT.

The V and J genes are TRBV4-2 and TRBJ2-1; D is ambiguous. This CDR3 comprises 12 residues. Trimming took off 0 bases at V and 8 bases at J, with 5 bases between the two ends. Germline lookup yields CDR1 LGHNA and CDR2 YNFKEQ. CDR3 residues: CASSQDRDEQFF. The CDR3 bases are TGTGCCAGCAGCCAAGATCGGGATGAGCAGTTCTTC.